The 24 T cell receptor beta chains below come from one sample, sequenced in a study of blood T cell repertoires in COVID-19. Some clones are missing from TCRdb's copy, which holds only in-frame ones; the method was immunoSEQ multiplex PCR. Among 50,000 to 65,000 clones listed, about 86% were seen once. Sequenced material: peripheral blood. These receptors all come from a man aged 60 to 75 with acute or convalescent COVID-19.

The CDR3 DNA reads as TGTGCCAGCTCACCACCGGAGGATGAGCAGTTCTTC. Its protein product is CASSPPEDEQFF. The chain has TRBV18 and TRBJ2-1; possibly TRBD2 for D (5 bases). The CDR3 has 12 amino acids. Trimming removed 0 bases from V and 8 bases from J, with 5 bases in between. Germline V gene lookup returns CDR1 KGHSH and CDR2 LQKENI.

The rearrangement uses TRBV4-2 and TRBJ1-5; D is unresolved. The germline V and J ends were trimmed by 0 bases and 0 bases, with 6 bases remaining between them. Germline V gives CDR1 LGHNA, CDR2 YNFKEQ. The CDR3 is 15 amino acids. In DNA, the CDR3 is TGTGCCAGCAGCCAAGATAGTAATAGCAATCAGCCCCAGCATTTT. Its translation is CASSQDSNSNQPQHF.

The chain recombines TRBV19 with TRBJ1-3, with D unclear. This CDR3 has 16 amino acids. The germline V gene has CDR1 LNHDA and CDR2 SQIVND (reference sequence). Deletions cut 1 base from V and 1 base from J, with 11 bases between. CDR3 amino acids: CASSIGGLASGNTIYF. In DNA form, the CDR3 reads TGTGCCAGTAGTATAGGTGGTTTAGCGTCTGGAAACACCATATATTTT.

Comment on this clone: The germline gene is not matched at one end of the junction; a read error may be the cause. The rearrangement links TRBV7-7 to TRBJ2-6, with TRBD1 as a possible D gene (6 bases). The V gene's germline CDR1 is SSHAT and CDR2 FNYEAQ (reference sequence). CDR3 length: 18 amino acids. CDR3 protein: CASSLDRLSVSGANVLTF. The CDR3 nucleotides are TGTGCTAGCAGCTTGGACAGACTATCCGTCTCTGGGGCCAACGTCCTGACTTTC.

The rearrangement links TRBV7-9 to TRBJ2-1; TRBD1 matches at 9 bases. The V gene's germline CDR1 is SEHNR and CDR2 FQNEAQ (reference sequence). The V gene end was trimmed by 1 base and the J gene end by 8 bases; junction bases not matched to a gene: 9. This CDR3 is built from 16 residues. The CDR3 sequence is CASSLEFGQGFYEQFF. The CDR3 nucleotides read TGTGCCAGCAGCTTAGAATTCGGACAGGGGTTTTATGAGCAGTTCTTC.

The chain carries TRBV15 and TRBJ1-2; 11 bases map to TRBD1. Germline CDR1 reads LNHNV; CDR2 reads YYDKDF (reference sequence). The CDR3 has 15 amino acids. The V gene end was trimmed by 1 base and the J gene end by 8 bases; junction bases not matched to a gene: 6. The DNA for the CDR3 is TGTGCCACCAGCAGAGCCGGGACAGGGGGGAAAGGCTACACCTTC. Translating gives CATSRAGTGGKGYTF.

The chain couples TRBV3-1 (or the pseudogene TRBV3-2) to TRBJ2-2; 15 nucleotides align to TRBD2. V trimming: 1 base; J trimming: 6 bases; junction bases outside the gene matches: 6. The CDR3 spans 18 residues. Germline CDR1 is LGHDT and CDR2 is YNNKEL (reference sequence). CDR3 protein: CASSQAWTSGRGAGELFF. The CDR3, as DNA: TGTGCCAGCAGCCAAGCGTGGACTAGCGGGAGGGGGGCCGGGGAGCTGTTTTTT.

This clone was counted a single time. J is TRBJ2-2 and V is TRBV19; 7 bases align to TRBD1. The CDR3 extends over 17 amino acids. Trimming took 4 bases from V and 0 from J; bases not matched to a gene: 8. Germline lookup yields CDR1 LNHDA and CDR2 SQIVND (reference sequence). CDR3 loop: CASSKATGRTNTGELFF. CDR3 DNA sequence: TGTGCCAGTAGTAAAGCGACAGGGCGCACGAACACCGGGGAGCTGTTTTTT.

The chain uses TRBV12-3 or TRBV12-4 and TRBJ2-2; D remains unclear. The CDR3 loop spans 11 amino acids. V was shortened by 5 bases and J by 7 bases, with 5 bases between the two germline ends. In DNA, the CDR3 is TGTGCCAGCAGTCTTTACGGGGAGCTGTTTTTT. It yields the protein CASSLYGELFF.

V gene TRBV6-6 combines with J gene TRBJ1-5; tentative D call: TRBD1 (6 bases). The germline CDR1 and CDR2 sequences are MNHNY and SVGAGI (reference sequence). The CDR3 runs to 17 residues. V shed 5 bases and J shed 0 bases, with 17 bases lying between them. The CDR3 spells CASSPMTGGNSNQPQHF. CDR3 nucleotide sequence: TGTGCCAGCAGTCCTATGACAGGAGGAAATAGCAATCAGCCCCAGCATTTT.

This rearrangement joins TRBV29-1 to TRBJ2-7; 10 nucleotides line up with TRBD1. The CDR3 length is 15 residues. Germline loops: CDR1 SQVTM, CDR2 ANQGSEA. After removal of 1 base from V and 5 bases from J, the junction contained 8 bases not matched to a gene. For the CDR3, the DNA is TGCAGCGTTGAAGCCCTGACAGGGGGCTTAAACGAGCAGTACTTC. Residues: CSVEALTGGLNEQYF.

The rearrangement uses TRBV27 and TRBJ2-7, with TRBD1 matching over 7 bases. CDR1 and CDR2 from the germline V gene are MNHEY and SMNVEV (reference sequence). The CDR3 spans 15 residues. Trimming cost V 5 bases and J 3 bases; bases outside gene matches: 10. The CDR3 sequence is CASSLKTGWFYEQYF. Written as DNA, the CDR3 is TGTGCCAGCAGTCTGAAGACAGGGTGGTTCTACGAGCAGTACTTC.

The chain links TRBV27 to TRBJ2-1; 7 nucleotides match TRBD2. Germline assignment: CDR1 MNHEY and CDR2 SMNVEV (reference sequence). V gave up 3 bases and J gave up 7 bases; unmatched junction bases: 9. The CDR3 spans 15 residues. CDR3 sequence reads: CASSFGTGGKNEQFF. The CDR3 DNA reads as TGTGCCAGCAGTTTTGGTACGGGAGGTAAGAATGAGCAGTTCTTC.

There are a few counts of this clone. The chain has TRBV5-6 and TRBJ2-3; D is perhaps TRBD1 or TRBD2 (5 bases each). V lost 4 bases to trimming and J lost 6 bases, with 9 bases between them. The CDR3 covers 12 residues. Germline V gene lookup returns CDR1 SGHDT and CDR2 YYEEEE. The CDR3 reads CASSLGEDTQYF. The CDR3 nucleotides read TGTGCCAGCAGCCTGGGGGAGGATACGCAGTATTTT.

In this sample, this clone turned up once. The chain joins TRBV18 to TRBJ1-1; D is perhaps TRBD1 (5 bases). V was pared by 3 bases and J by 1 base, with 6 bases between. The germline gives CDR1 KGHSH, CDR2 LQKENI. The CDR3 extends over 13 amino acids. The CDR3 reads CASSPQGNTEAFF. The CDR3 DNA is TGTGCCAGCTCACCCCAGGGGAACACTGAAGCTTTCTTT.

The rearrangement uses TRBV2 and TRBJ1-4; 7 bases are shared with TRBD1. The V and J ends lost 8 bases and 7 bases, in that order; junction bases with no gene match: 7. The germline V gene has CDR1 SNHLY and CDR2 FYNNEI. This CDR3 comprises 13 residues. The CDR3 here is CASGQVIGEKLFF. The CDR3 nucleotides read TGTGCCAGCGGACAGGTGATAGGTGAAAAACTGTTTTTT. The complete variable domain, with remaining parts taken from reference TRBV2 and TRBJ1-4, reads EPEVTQTPSHQVTQMGQEVILRCVPISNHLYFYWYRQILGQKVEFLVSFYNNEISEKSEIFDDQFSVERPDGSNFTLKIRSTKLEDSAMYFCASGQVIGEKLFFGSGTQLSVL.

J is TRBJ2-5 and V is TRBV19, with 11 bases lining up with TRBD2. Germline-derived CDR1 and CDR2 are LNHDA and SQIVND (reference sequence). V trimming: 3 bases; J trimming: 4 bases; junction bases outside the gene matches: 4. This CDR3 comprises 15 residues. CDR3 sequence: CASSISTSGGETQYF. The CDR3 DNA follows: TGTGCCAGTAGTATTAGCACTAGCGGGGGAGAGACCCAGTACTTC.

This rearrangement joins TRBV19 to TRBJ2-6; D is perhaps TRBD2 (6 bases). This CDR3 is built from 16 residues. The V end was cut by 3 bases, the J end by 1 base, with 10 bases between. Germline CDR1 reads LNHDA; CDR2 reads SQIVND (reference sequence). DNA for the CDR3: TGTGCCAGTAGTATGAGTCGGGGGTCTGGGGCCAACGTCCTGACTTTC. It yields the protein CASSMSRGSGANVLTF.

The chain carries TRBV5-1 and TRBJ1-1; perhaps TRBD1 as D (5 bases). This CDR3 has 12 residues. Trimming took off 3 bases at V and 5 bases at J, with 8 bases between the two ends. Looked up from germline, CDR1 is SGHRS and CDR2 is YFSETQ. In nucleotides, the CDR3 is TGCGCCAGCAGCTGGGGGGAAACTGAAGCTTTCTTT. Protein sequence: CASSWGETEAFF.

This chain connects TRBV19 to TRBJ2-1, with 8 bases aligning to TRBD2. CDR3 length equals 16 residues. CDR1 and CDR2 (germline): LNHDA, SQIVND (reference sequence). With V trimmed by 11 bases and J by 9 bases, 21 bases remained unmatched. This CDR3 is CASQSRAGGLGGEQFF. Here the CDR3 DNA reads TGTGCCTCGCAAAGCAGGGCGGGAGGTCTTGGGGGTGAGCAGTTCTTC.

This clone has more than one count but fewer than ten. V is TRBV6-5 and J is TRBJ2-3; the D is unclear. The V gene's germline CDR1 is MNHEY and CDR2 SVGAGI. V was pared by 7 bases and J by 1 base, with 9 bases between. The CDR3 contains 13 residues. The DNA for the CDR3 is TGTGCCAGCATCCAAGCCGGCACAGATACGCAGTATTTT. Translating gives CASIQAGTDTQYF.

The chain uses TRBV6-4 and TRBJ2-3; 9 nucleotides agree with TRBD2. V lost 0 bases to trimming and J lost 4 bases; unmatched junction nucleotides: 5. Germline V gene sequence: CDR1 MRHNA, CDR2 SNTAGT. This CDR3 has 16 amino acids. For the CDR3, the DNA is TGTGCCAGCAGTGACTCTAGCGGGAGAGGGGCAGATACGCAGTATTTT. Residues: CASSDSSGRGADTQYF.

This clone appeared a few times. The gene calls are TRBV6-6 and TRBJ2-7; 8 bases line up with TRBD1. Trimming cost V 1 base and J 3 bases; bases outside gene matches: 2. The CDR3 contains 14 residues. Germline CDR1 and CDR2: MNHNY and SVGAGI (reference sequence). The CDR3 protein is CASSYYGQGYEQYF. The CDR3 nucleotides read TGTGCCAGCAGTTACTACGGACAGGGCTACGAGCAGTACTTC.

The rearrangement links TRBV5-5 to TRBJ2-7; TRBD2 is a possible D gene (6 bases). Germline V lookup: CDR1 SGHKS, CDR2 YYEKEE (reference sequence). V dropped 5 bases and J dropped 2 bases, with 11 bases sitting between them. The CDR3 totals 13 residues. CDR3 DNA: TGTGCCAGCAGAAGGGAGGTAACCTACGAGCAGTACTTC. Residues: CASRREVTYEQYF.